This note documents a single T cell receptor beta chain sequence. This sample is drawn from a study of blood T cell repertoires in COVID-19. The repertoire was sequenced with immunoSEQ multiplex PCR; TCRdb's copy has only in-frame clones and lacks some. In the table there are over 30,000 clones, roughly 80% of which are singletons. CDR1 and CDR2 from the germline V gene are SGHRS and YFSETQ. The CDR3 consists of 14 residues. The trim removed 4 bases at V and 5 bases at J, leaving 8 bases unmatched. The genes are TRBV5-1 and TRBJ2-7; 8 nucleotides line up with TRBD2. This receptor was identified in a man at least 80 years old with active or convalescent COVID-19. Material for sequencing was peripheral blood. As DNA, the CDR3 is TGCGCCAGCAGCCCCCGGGAGGGCGGCAACGAGCAGTACTTC. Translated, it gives CASSPREGGNEQYF.